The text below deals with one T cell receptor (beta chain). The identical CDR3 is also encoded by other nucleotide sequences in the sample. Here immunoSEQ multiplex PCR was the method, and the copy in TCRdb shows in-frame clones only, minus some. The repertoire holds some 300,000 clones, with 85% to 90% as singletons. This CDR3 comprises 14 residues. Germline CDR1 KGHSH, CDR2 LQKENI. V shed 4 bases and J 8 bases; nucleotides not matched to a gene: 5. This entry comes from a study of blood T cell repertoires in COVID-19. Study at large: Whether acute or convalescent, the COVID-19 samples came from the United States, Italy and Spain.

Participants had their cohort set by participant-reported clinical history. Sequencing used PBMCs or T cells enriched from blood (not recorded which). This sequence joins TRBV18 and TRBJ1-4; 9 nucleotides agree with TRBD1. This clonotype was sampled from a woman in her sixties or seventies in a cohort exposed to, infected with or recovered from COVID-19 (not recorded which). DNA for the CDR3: TGTGCCAGCTCACTACAGGGGGCGCGAGAAAAACTGTTTTTT. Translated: CASSLQGAREKLFF.